This T cell receptor beta chain was captured in a study of T-cell memory formation after mild COVID-19. Using its own MiXCR run on the 5' RACE reads, TCRdb lists one record per CDR3 protein. Here the sample spans 180,000 or so distinct CDR3 sequences, 16% being singletons. Germline lookup yields CDR1 KGHSH and CDR2 LQKENI. There are 11 residues in the CDR3. V lost 6 bases to trimming and J lost 7 bases, with 10 bases between them. This sequence joins TRBV18 and TRBJ2-7; D call uncertain. The TCR sequence derives from an adult woman who had mild COVID-19 (a few samples of this study predate the infection). Cell type and time point are not known. Source material: PBMCs or a T cell subset sorted from them (not recorded which). In DNA form, the CDR3 reads TGTGCCAGCTCCGAGGCGAGGGAGCAGTACTTC. Residues: CASSEAREQYF.